The 9 T cell receptor beta chains below were found in one sample sequenced in a study of OX40 agonist ivuxolimab in advanced cancers. TCRdb's table, derived via immunoSEQ multiplex PCR, lists solely in-frame clones and lacks some. Here the sample spans tens of thousands of clones, more than 85% being singletons. The material was CD4+ or CD8+ T cells sorted from blood, obtained in a trial of the OX40 agonist ivuxolimab. The receptors derive from an adult with an advanced solid tumor such as melanoma, head and neck, liver or kidney cancer.

This clone was recorded once. The chain recombines TRBV5-4 with TRBJ2-3; TRBD2 might be the D (5 bases). Per the germline V gene, CDR1 is SGHNT and CDR2 is YYREEE (reference sequence). CDR3 length: 18 amino acids. V was pared by 0 bases and J by 0 bases, with 17 bases between. The CDR3 DNA follows: TGTGCCAGCAGCTTGGCGCGGGCTAGCCCACAGAGCACAGATACGCAGTATTTT. Translated: CASSLARASPQSTDTQYF.

This clone was detected only a few times. The genes are TRBV4-1 and TRBJ1-2; 11 bases agree with TRBD1. CDR3 length: 17 residues. The germline gives CDR1 MGHRA, CDR2 YSYEKL. The V gene end was trimmed by 1 base and the J gene end by 7 bases; junction bases not matched to a gene: 11. This CDR3 reads CASSQAARTGGRGGYTF. DNA for the CDR3: TGCGCCAGCAGCCAAGCCGCCAGGACAGGGGGCCGTGGTGGCTACACCTTC.

V is TRBV10-1 and J is TRBJ1-2; the D gene is possibly TRBD1 (5 bases). Trimming left V 5 bases short and J 4 bases short, with 14 bases between. The CDR3 consists of 14 residues. The germline V gene has CDR1 WNHNN and CDR2 SYGVQD (reference sequence). CDR3 DNA sequence: TGCGCCAGCAGTTCAACCGACAGCATCTATGGCTACACCTTC. Translating gives CASSSTDSIYGYTF.

The rearrangement links TRBV6-4 to TRBJ2-4, with 9 bases matching TRBD1. The CDR3 totals 19 residues. V lost 4 bases to trimming and J lost 1 base; unmatched junction nucleotides: 14. The germline V gene has CDR1 MRHNA and CDR2 SNTAGT. In nucleotides, the CDR3 is TGTGCCAGCAGTGCCCCTGGACAGGGGAATAGGCAGGCCAAAAACATTCAGTACTTC. This translates into CASSAPGQGNRQAKNIQYF.

The rearrangement uses TRBV5-4 and TRBJ1-5; 8 positions agree with TRBD1. Germline-derived CDR1 and CDR2 are SGHNT and YYREEE (reference sequence). This CDR3 is 16 amino acids long. J lost 2 bases, V lost 5 bases, and 9 bases had no gene match. The CDR3 loop is CASSQTGGEGNQPQHF. CDR3 in DNA: TGTGCCAGCAGTCAAACAGGGGGAGAGGGCAATCAGCCCCAGCATTTT.

The chain combines TRBV5-5 with TRBJ2-7; 9 nucleotides agree with TRBD2. The germline V gene has CDR1 SGHKS and CDR2 YYEKEE (reference sequence). Unmatched junction bases numbered 8, after V lost 1 base and J lost 0 bases. CDR3 length: 17 amino acids. CDR3 DNA: TGTGCCAGCAGCTTGCCTAAGGAGCGGGGGGTCTCCTACGAGCAGTACTTC. It codes for CASSLPKERGVSYEQYF.

This chain connects TRBV2 to TRBJ2-2; 9 bases fit TRBD2. Germline-derived CDR1 and CDR2 are SNHLY and FYNNEI. This CDR3 has 16 residues. The V gene end was trimmed by 3 bases and the J gene end by 7 bases; junction bases not matched to a gene: 9. CDR3 nucleotide sequence: TGTGCCAGCAGTGATCGGCGGGGGGGCCGCGGCGGGGAGCTGTTTTTT. The encoded protein is CASSDRRGGRGGELFF.

This chain uses TRBV5-1 with TRBJ2-7; TRBD2 agrees at 9 bases. Looked up from germline, CDR1 is SGHRS and CDR2 is YFSETQ. V lost 3 bases and J lost 3; bases outside the gene matches: 7. The CDR3 covers 15 residues. The CDR3 loop reads CASSYGTSKDYEQYF. The CDR3 coding sequence is TGCGCCAGCAGCTACGGGACTAGCAAAGACTACGAGCAGTACTTC.

The V gene is TRBV10-3, the J gene TRBJ2-5; a weak D match, TRBD1 (6 bases). Trimming took off 6 bases at V and 1 base at J, with 12 bases between the two ends. This CDR3 is 14 amino acids long. Germline loops: CDR1 ENHRY, CDR2 SYGVKD. CDR3 nucleotide sequence: TGTGCCATCAGGGAAGACAGGATCCAAGAGACCCAGTACTTC. The encoded protein is CAIREDRIQETQYF.